This TCR beta chain was identified in a study of blood T cell repertoires in COVID-19. V was clipped by 2 bases and J by 3 bases, with 14 bases between them. This CDR3 spans 15 amino acids. Germline CDR1 is LGHDT and CDR2 is YNNKEL (reference sequence). Repertoires were generated with immunoSEQ multiplex PCR, while TCRdb's copy carries only in-frame clones and drops some. This sample has around 200,000 clones, with about 88% found just once. The sample was peripheral blood. The sequence was obtained from a man between 40 and 49 years old with acute or convalescent COVID-19. The chain has TRBV3-1 (or the pseudogene TRBV3-2) and TRBJ2-7; possibly TRBD2 for D (7 bases). The CDR3 here is CASSQQGGGGYEQYF. CDR3 coding DNA: TGTGCCAGCAGCCAACAGGGAGGGGGGGGCTACGAGCAGTACTTC.